Listed below are T cell receptor beta chains from one sample, sequenced in a study of radiotherapy plus CTLA-4 blockade in lung cancer. Assay used: immunoSEQ multiplex PCR; TCRdb lists only in-frame clones, some missing. The profile shows about 80,000 clones, 78% of them singletons. The material sequenced was peripheral blood, taken from a patient treated with radiotherapy plus ipilimumab. All receptors derive from a human donor with non-small cell lung cancer whose response to radiotherapy plus ipilimumab could not be evaluated. Some clones in this sample may be carry-over from other donors' samples. The CDR3 runs from the conserved cysteine through the conserved F or W. The D gene is left open where the match is weak. A row's size may be missing; if present it is once, few, many or a size class.

D: TRBD1
J: TRBJ2-3
V: TRBV6-5
size: .
CDR3: CASSYGTATTDTQYF
DNA: TGTGCCAGCAGTTATGGGACAGCCACTACAGATACGCAGTATTTT

D: .
J: TRBJ2-3
V: TRBV5-1
size: .
CDR3: CASRGPGTSTDTQYF
DNA: TGCGCCAGCCGTGGGCCAGGAACTAGCACAGATACGCAGTATTTT

D: TRBD1
J: TRBJ1-2
V: TRBV28
size: few
CDR3: CASSLGPGQGVGYGYTF
DNA: TGTGCCAGCAGTTTAGGCCCGGGACAGGGGGTGGGTTATGGCTACACCTTC

D: TRBD1
J: TRBJ2-3
V: TRBV6-1
size: .
CDR3: CASSEYVRGLTDTQYF
DNA: TGTGCCAGCAGTGAATATGTAAGGGGGCTTACAGATACGCAGTATTTT

D: TRBD1
J: TRBJ2-1
V: TRBV29-1
size: .
CDR3: CSVGSGTGNYNEQFF
DNA: TGCAGCGTTGGCTCCGGGACAGGGAACTACAATGAGCAGTTCTTC

D: .
J: TRBJ2-7
V: TRBV6-5
size: .
CDR3: CASTQSGGSYEQYF
DNA: TGTGCCAGCACCCAATCAGGAGGGAGCTACGAGCAGTACTTC

D: .
J: TRBJ1-1
V: TRBV7-2
size: .
CDR3: CASKEARGTEAFF
DNA: TGTGCCAGCAAAGAGGCGCGGGGCACTGAAGCTTTCTTT

D: TRBD1
J: TRBJ1-1
V: TRBV19
size: .
CDR3: CASSLTGWNTEAFF
DNA: TGTGCCAGTAGTCTGACAGGGTGGAACACTGAAGCTTTCTTT

D: TRBD2
J: TRBJ2-1
V: TRBV9
size: .
CDR3: CASSVSGGQNEQFF
DNA: TGTGCCAGCAGCGTTAGCGGGGGGCAAAATGAGCAGTTCTTC

D: .
J: TRBJ1-2
V: TRBV29-1
size: .
CDR3: CSVERQPEGYGYTF
DNA: TGCAGCGTTGAAAGGCAGCCCGAGGGCTATGGCTACACCTTC

D: .
J: TRBJ2-7
V: TRBV6-5
size: .
CDR3: CASSYSSNRGYEQYF
DNA: TGTGCCAGCAGTTACTCGTCAAACCGCGGCTACGAGCAGTACTTC

D: .
J: TRBJ2-5
V: TRBV25-1
size: .
CDR3: CASSDSSQETQYF
DNA: TGTGCCAGCAGTGACTCGTCCCAAGAGACCCAGTACTTC

D: TRBD1
J: TRBJ1-4
V: TRBV6-5
size: .
CDR3: CASSPWTGTHEKLFF
DNA: TGTGCCAGCAGTCCCTGGACAGGGACCCATGAAAAACTGTTTTTT

D: .
J: TRBJ2-7
V: TRBV6-1
size: few
CDR3: CASSEEHRTYYEQYF
DNA: TGTGCCAGCAGTGAAGAGCACAGGACCTACTACGAGCAGTACTTC

D: .
J: TRBJ1-6
V: TRBV19
size: .
CDR3: CASRHREGDSPLHF
DNA: TGTGCCAGTAGACACCGGGAGGGGGATTCACCCCTCCACTTT

D: .
J: TRBJ2-7
V: TRBV28
size: .
CDR3: CASLKRGGANEQYF
DNA: TGTGCCAGCCTTAAACGAGGAGGAGCGAACGAGCAGTACTTC

D: .
J: TRBJ2-7
V: TRBV11-2
size: .
CDR3: CASSLFRGGEQYF
DNA: TGTGCCAGCAGCTTATTCAGGGGCGGGGAGCAGTACTTC

D: TRBD1
J: TRBJ1-2
V: TRBV9
size: .
CDR3: CASSPRDSRGYTF
DNA: TGTGCCAGCAGCCCACGGGACAGCCGTGGCTACACCTTC

D: .
J: TRBJ2-3
V: TRBV4-2
size: .
CDR3: CASSQEPSGTGSTDTQYF
DNA: TGTGCCAGCAGCCAAGAACCCTCCGGGACTGGGAGCACAGATACGCAGTATTTT

D: .
J: TRBJ1-5
V: TRBV6-1
size: .
CDR3: CATRAGNGNNQPQHF
DNA: TGTGCCACCAGGGCAGGTAACGGGAACAATCAGCCCCAGCATTTT

D: TRBD1
J: TRBJ2-4
V: TRBV11-2
size: .
CDR3: CASRSLTRPRQGKNIQYF
DNA: TGTGCCAGCAGAAGCTTAACTCGCCCGAGACAGGGGAAAAACATTCAGTACTTC

D: TRBD1
J: TRBJ2-7
V: TRBV29-1
size: .
CDR3: CSAKGAPSSYEQYF
DNA: TGCAGCGCAAAGGGGGCCCCGAGCTCCTACGAGCAGTACTTC

D: .
J: TRBJ2-3
V: TRBV2
size: .
CDR3: CASSVGGARSDTQYF
DNA: TGTGCCAGCAGTGTTGGGGGCGCCCGTTCAGATACGCAGTATTTT

D: TRBD1
J: TRBJ2-1
V: TRBV4-3
size: .
CDR3: CASSQNRGLYNEQFF
DNA: TGCGCCAGCAGCCAAAACAGGGGGCTCTACAATGAGCAGTTCTTC

D: TRBD2
J: TRBJ2-3
V: TRBV4-2
size: .
CDR3: CASSQDRGGWAQYF
DNA: TGTGCCAGCAGCCAAGATCGGGGGGGGTGGGCGCAGTATTTT

D: .
J: TRBJ1-2
V: TRBV27
size: .
CDR3: CASSLGGGGYTF
DNA: TGTGCCAGCAGTTTAGGGGGAGGAGGCTACACCTTC

D: .
J: TRBJ2-5
V: TRBV6-5
size: few
CDR3: CASSPWTGAETQYF
DNA: TGTGCCAGCAGCCCATGGACTGGAGCAGAGACCCAGTACTTC

D: TRBD1
J: TRBJ2-7
V: TRBV28
size: .
CDR3: CASARGTPYEQYF
DNA: TGTGCCAGTGCCAGGGGGACCCCCTACGAGCAGTACTTC

D: .
J: TRBJ1-2
V: TRBV4-3
size: .
CDR3: CASSQGGRYGYTF
DNA: TGCGCCAGCAGCCAAGGAGGCCGCTATGGCTACACCTTC

D: .
J: TRBJ1-1
V: TRBV6-1
size: .
CDR3: CASRENWNTEAFF
DNA: TGTGCCAGCAGGGAGAACTGGAACACTGAAGCTTTCTTT

D: TRBD1
J: TRBJ2-7
V: TRBV28
size: .
CDR3: CASSFTGQGRSHEQYF
DNA: TGTGCCAGCAGTTTCACCGGACAGGGAAGAAGCCACGAGCAGTACTTC

D: TRBD1
J: TRBJ2-7
V: TRBV9
size: .
CDR3: CASSQGQGAYEQYF
DNA: TGTGCCAGCAGCCAGGGACAGGGGGCCTACGAGCAGTACTTC

D: .
J: TRBJ1-2
V: TRBV6-5
size: .
CDR3: CASIPPGYYGYTF
DNA: TGTGCCAGCATACCTCCAGGCTACTATGGCTACACCTTC

D: TRBD1
J: TRBJ2-2
V: TRBV19
size: .
CDR3: CASSIPGQGTTGELFF
DNA: TGTGCCAGTAGTATACCGGGACAGGGTACAACCGGGGAGCTGTTTTTT

D: TRBD1
J: TRBJ1-2
V: TRBV7-3
size: once
CDR3: CASSLTGTSLGYTF
DNA: TGTGCCAGCAGCTTGACAGGGACGTCTCTTGGCTACACCTTC

D: TRBD1
J: TRBJ2-7
V: TRBV6-5
size: .
CDR3: CASSRDRGGFYEQYF
DNA: TGTGCCAGCAGCCGTGACAGGGGGGGCTTCTACGAGCAGTACTTC

D: .
J: TRBJ2-7
V: TRBV15
size: .
CDR3: CATSPPDSSYEQYF
DNA: TGTGCCACCAGCCCCCCGGACAGTTCCTACGAGCAGTACTTC